Listed below are T cell receptor beta chains from one sample, sequenced in a study of human T cells and chemical hapten exposure. TCRdb ran MiXCR on the RACE reads and lists one entry per CDR3 protein. The profile shows some 400,000 distinct CDR3 sequences, 5.1% of them singletons. This sample comprised whole blood, obtained in connection with sensitization to the hapten diphenylcyclopropenone (DPC). The source of these receptors is a woman aged 45 to 65 with alopecia areata. Some clones in this sample may be carry-over from other donors' samples. Each CDR3 is given with its conserved first and last residue. A clone size is listed for some rows: how often the clone was seen (once, few, many), or a class if it is expanded.

abundance,v_gene,CDR3aa
many,TRBV7-6,CASSWGSLGSEAFF
many,TRBV4-3,CASSQDLPRTYNEQFF
many,TRBV6-1,CASSEARGDTQYF
many,TRBV6-1,CASTLGQGGSPLHF
many,TRBV4-1,CASSQAINNSPLHF
many,TRBV12-3/TRBV12-4,CASSVGFAASVYF
many,TRBV29-1,CSVRAGKPNTGELFF
many,TRBV12-3/TRBV12-4,CASSPGVDEQYF
few,TRBV20-1,CSAPLTGLPNEQYF
NA,TRBV20-1,CSARPGAFGANVLTF
many,TRBV9,CASSVSGGAADTQYF
few,TRBV9,CASSVGGGAHETQYF
few,TRBV4-1,CASSPGTTGEETQYF
many,TRBV27,CASSTPDREAFF
few,TRBV20-1,CSAPGWGASTEAFF
many,TRBV12-3/TRBV12-4,CASTPTGANTEAFF
few,TRBV20-1,CSAAGVLRNTEAFF
NA,TRBV20-1,CSAKYSNQPQHF
NA,TRBV5-6,CASSPKDREGNEQFF
few,TRBV18,CASSPPEYQETQYF
many,TRBV7-2,CASSLETVTGPTF
NA,TRBV19,CASSIGTGNYGYTF
NA,TRBV6-1,CASSARRTEGGTQYF
many,TRBV29-1,CSVDGRVTYNEQFF
few,TRBV29-1,CSVEASGSTDTQYF
few,TRBV20-1,CSAVPGQNSNQPQHF
few,TRBV12-5,CASGPQTGTEAFF
few,TRBV19,CATGDHGGGLDEQFF
many,TRBV18,CASSPTSGGTDTQYF
NA,TRBV7-2,CASSLYGVQETQYF
NA,TRBV2,CASKVLSVSAGELFF
many,TRBV11-3,CASSLGTGETQYF
many,TRBV4-1,CASSQEAGLTGADTQYF
many,TRBV29-1,CSVGDQDVRTDTQYF
many,TRBV28,CASSLGLAGSYEQYF
many,TRBV15,CATSRDWADTQYF
many,TRBV6-5,CASKETANYGYTF
few,TRBV6-4,CASKRQGGTNEKLFF
NA,TRBV10-3,CAIQGINYGYTF
few,TRBV5-1,CASSLESGVYIEAFF
many,TRBV29-1,CSVEDRGRVNDEQFF
many,TRBV29-1,CSVEDARQGGNEQFF
many,TRBV4-1,CASSPGPADEAFF
many,TRBV4-2,CASSQGGLAGGAYEQYF
few,TRBV29-1,CSAEDGSTEAFF
few,TRBV28,CAIKGEMNTEAFF
few,TRBV2,CASSEAARMNGYTF
few,TRBV6-1,CASRPDRGSYSNQPQHF
NA,TRBV9,CASSVEAPGANVLTF
many,TRBV11-2,CASSLQGRTNTGELFF
NA,TRBV6-5,CASSDRAETQYF
NA,TRBV27,CASSSTGTSAEQYF
many,TRBV9,CASSKKGLAGATDTQYF
few,TRBV6-1,CASTGWEEGEKLFF
many,TRBV20-1,CSALDYEQYF
many,TRBV12-3/TRBV12-4,CASSPGFSSYNEQFF
few,TRBV29-1,CSVGHPMNTEAFF
NA,TRBV28,CASSLQRKGELWETQYF